A single sample gave rise to the 17 T cell receptor beta chains below, sequenced in a study of blood T cell repertoires in COVID-19. Only in-frame clones appear in the TCRdb table, and some are missing; sequencing was by immunoSEQ multiplex PCR. This sample has some 100,000 clones; more than 75% occur once, and the top ten carry 6% to 7.5%. The sample taken for sequencing was peripheral blood. These receptors were obtained from a man between 50 and 59 years old with active or convalescent COVID-19.

The rearrangement links TRBV19 to TRBJ1-2; TRBD1 aligns across 8 bases. Germline lookup yields CDR1 LNHDA and CDR2 SQIVND (reference sequence). The CDR3 spans 14 residues. After removal of 3 bases from V and 7 bases from J, the junction contained 7 bases not matched to a gene. CDR3 sequence reads: CASSILTGVGGYTF. For the CDR3, the DNA is TGTGCCAGTAGTATCCTGACAGGGGTTGGTGGCTACACCTTC.

V is TRBV5-5 and J is TRBJ1-1; TRBD1 matches 7 bases. The CDR3 runs 14 residues. Germline trimming cut 1 base from V and 2 bases from J; bases unmatched to any gene: 2. The V gene's germline CDR1 is SGHKS and CDR2 YYEKEE (reference sequence). Here the CDR3 reads CASSLIGGNTEAFF. The CDR3, as DNA: TGTGCCAGCAGCTTGATAGGGGGCAACACTGAAGCTTTCTTT.

This sequence joins TRBV7-8 and TRBJ2-7; 10 nucleotides agree with TRBD1. Trimming removed 2 bases from V and 0 bases from J; junction bases left unmatched: 4. The CDR3 length is 16 residues. In germline, CDR1 is SGHVS, CDR2 FQNEAQ. The DNA of the CDR3 is TGTGCCAGCAGCTTACCGGGACAGGGGTACTCCTACGAGCAGTACTTC. This codes for CASSLPGQGYSYEQYF.

J is TRBJ2-2 and V is TRBV6-6; D ambiguous. This CDR3 comprises 12 residues. Germline CDR1 reads MNHNY; CDR2 reads SVGAGI (reference sequence). Trimming pared 7 bases from V and 6 bases from J, leaving 9 bases between. DNA for the CDR3: TGTGCCAGCAACCAAGAGCCCGGGGAGCTGTTTTTT. This codes for CASNQEPGELFF.

This chain uses TRBV27 with TRBJ2-1; 7 nucleotides agree with TRBD1. With V trimmed by 3 bases and J by 4 bases, 9 bases remained unmatched. The V gene's germline CDR1 is MNHEY and CDR2 SMNVEV (reference sequence). The CDR3 totals 16 residues. The CDR3 is CASSFGAGTEYNEQFF. CDR3 in DNA: TGTGCCAGCAGTTTTGGGGCCGGGACAGAATACAATGAGCAGTTCTTC.

The chain carries TRBV10-2 and TRBJ1-4; a weak D match, TRBD1 (5 bases). V dropped 4 bases and J dropped 0 bases, with 6 bases sitting between them. The V gene's germline CDR1 is WSHSY and CDR2 SAAADI. The CDR3 is 14 residues long. CDR3 sequence: CASSGGATNEKLFF. DNA for the CDR3: TGCGCCAGCAGTGGGGGGGCAACTAATGAAAAACTGTTTTTT.

This clone was counted a single time. CDR3 amino acids: CASSLGTGVNTEAFF. In DNA form, the CDR3 reads TGTGCCAGCAGCTTAGGGACAGGGGTTAACACTGAAGCTTTCTTT. The chain combines TRBV11-2 with TRBJ1-1, with TRBD1 identical over 9 bases. Germline V gives CDR1 SGHAT, CDR2 FQNNGV. V lost 1 base and J lost 2; bases outside the gene matches: 2. The CDR3 has 15 residues.

This chain connects TRBV7-2 to TRBJ2-5, with D uncertain. The CDR3 runs to 13 residues. CDR1 is SGHTA, CDR2 FQGNSA, per germline. Trimming shortened V by 3 bases and J by 0 bases, and 5 bases separated the two germline ends. Here the CDR3 reads CASSLTYQETQYF. The CDR3 nucleotides read TGTGCCAGCAGCTTGACATACCAAGAGACCCAGTACTTC.

This clone has more than one count but fewer than ten. The junction departs from germline at one end; a sequencing error may be responsible. V and J are TRBV27 and TRBJ2-7, with 11 nucleotides matching TRBD2. Per germline, CDR1 MNHEY and CDR2 SMNVEV (reference sequence). The CDR3 runs to 16 residues. The DNA of the CDR3 is TGTGCCAGCAGTGTATCCGGGACTAGCGGCTCCTACGAGCAGTACTTC. This sequence encodes CASSVSGTSGSYEQYF.

This clone was seen just once. This sequence joins TRBV7-2 and TRBJ1-6; D remains unclear. Trimming took 1 base from V and 0 from J, leaving 10 bases between them. Germline-derived CDR1 and CDR2 are SGHTA and FQGNSA. The CDR3 is 17 residues long. CDR3 nucleotide sequence: TGTGCCAGCAGCTTAGGCGCGGTGAGCTCCTATAATTCACCCCTCCACTTT. Translating gives CASSLGAVSSYNSPLHF.

The chain couples TRBV5-4 to TRBJ2-3, with D maybe TRBD1 (6 bases). This CDR3 is 15 amino acids long. The germline V gene encodes CDR1 SGHNT and CDR2 YYREEE (reference sequence). V was shortened by 1 base and J by 5 bases, with 14 bases between the two germline ends. Here the CDR3 DNA reads TGTGCCAGCAGCTTGCTTCAGGGGACGGGAGATACGCAGTATTTT. It is translated as CASSLLQGTGDTQYF.

The chain combines TRBV5-4 with TRBJ2-1, with 8 bases aligning to TRBD2. Trimming at V came to 7 bases and at J to 5 bases, leaving 11 bases not matched to a gene. Germline V CDR1 and CDR2: SGHNT, YYREEE (reference sequence). The CDR3 contains 15 residues. The CDR3 DNA follows: TGTGCCAGCTCGGGGGGGGCGCTTGAGAACAATGAGCAGTTCTTC. It encodes CASSGGALENNEQFF.

V is TRBV4-3 and J is TRBJ1-6; D not certain. The V end lost 0 bases, the J end lost 0 bases, and 9 bases lay between the germline ends. CDR1 is LGHNA, CDR2 YSLEER, per germline. The CDR3 consists of 17 residues. CDR3 bases: TGCGCCAGCAGCCAAGATAGTGGGAGCTCCTATAATTCACCCCTCCACTTT. Translating it yields CASSQDSGSSYNSPLHF.

V and J are TRBV28 and TRBJ2-7, with 7 bases aligning to TRBD2. The CDR3 spans 14 residues. Germline V gene data show CDR1 as MDHEN and CDR2 as SYDVKM. V dropped 10 bases and J dropped 1; count of bases not matched to a gene: 10. CDR3 in amino acids: CATLFRRGSYEQYV. Written as DNA, the CDR3 is TGTGCCACTCTTTTTCGGCGGGGGTCCTACGAGCAGTACGTC.

V usage is TRBV10-1 and J usage is TRBJ2-1; 8 bases match TRBD2. Losses at the gene ends were 0 bases for V and 8 bases for J; bases not matched to a gene: 3. CDR3 length: 14 residues. Germline V gene sequence: CDR1 WNHNN, CDR2 SYGVQD (reference sequence). The CDR3 coding sequence is TGCGCCAGCAGTGAGTCCGGGGGGGCCTATGAGCAGTTCTTC. Its translation is CASSESGGAYEQFF.

The genes are TRBV24-1 and TRBJ1-2; D gene unclear. Between the trimmed V and J ends, which lost 5 bases and 6 bases, there was a span of 15 bases. The CDR3 spans 14 residues. Germline CDR1 is KGHDR and CDR2 is SFDVKD. The CDR3 reads CATSAHHLIDGYTF. The CDR3 DNA is TGTGCCACCAGTGCCCACCACCTAATTGATGGCTACACCTTC.

The chain joins TRBV28 to TRBJ1-4; D remains ambiguous. This CDR3 spans 12 amino acids. CDR1 is MDHEN and CDR2 is SYDVKM in the germline V gene. The V end was cut by 10 bases, the J end by 0 bases, with 6 bases between. This CDR3 reads CATDSTNEKLFF. CDR3 nucleotides: TGTGCCACAGATTCAACTAATGAAAAACTGTTTTTT.